A single sample is the source of the 25 T cell receptor beta chains below, sequenced in a study of CD8+ T cells in alopecia areata. Extraction of RNA preceded its reverse transcription into cDNA, which served as the sequencing template. The protocol was immunoSEQ multiplex PCR, while the TCRdb copy is restricted to in-frame clones and leaves out a portion. This sample shows around 110,000 clones and no singletons; roughly a fifth rests with the ten largest. The sequenced sample was lesional skin. Every receptor here comes from a C3H/HeJ mouse with alopecia areata. The mouse strain carries the MHC haplotype H2-k.

To note about this clone: The gene names given are mouse names. The read finishes 4 residues shy of the CDR3 end, and the germline J gene is used to complete it. The genes are TRBV19 and TRBJ2-5; TRBD1 agrees at 9 bases. The CDR3 sequence is 15 residues long. Germline lookup yields CDR1 FNHDT and CDR2 SITEND (reference sequence). CDR3 bases read: TGTGCCAGCAGTATTCGGACAGGGGAGAGGGAC. This gives the protein CASSIRTGERD. The entire CDR3 reads CASSIRTGERDTQYF.

This clone was detected only a few times. Gene names refer to mouse genes. From the germline J gene comes the end of the CDR3, since the read stops 4 residues before it. The chain employs TRBV13-3 and TRBJ1-1, with a tentative D call TRBD1 (6 bases). CDR3 length: 14 amino acids. Germline assignment: CDR1 NNHDY and CDR2 SYVADS. Partial CDR3 DNA: TGTGCCAGCAGTGCACCCTCCGGGACATCA. Translation: CASSAPSGTS. The entire CDR3 reads CASSAPSGTSEVFF.

This clone was found a few times. Each gene name is a mouse one. The read terminates 4 residues ahead of where the CDR3 ends, so the germline J gene completes it. V gene TRBV13-3 combines with J gene TRBJ2-2; TRBD2 is a possible D gene (5 bases). The V end was cut by 6 bases, the J end by 2 bases, with 11 bases between. Germline V gives CDR1 NNHDY, CDR2 SYVADS. This CDR3 contains 14 residues. Partial CDR3 DNA: TGTGCCAGCAAAATGGCTGGGAACACCGGG. Residues: CASKMAGNTG. The entire CDR3 protein reads CASKMAGNTGQLYF.

This clone was detected only a few times. The gene names here belong to mouse. Read coverage stops 4 residues before the CDR3 terminus; the germline J gene supplies the remainder. The chain joins TRBV13-1 to TRBJ2-2, with TRBD2 as a possible D gene (6 bases). CDR3 length equals 13 residues. V was pared by 3 bases and J by 3 bases, with 6 bases between. Germline V gene data show CDR1 as NSHNY and CDR2 as SYGAGN. This chain's CDR3 is CASSGGDTGQLYF. The sequenced part of the CDR3 DNA is TGTGCCAGCAGTGGGGGGGACACCGGG.

This clone was seen a handful of times. Genes and germline are mouse. The read ends 4 residues early relative to the CDR3; the germline J gene fills the gap. V and J are TRBV13-3 and TRBJ2-5; 11 nucleotides match TRBD1. The CDR3 runs 17 residues. Germline CDR1 reads NNHDY; CDR2 reads SYVADS. CDR3 residues: CASSDAGTGGEGDTQYF. The sequenced part of the CDR3 DNA is TGTGCCAGCAGTGATGCCGGGACAGGGGGTGAGGGAGAC.

This clone has a handful of counts. Each gene name is a mouse one. Sequencing ends 4 residues short of the CDR3 end; the germline J gene provides the rest. The gene calls are TRBV19 and TRBJ2-7, with a tentative D call TRBD1 (6 bases). The germline CDR1 and CDR2 sequences are FNHDT and SITEND (reference sequence). V dropped 7 bases and J dropped 0 bases, with 11 bases sitting between them. This CDR3 is built from 13 residues. The CDR3 DNA, read in part, is TGTGCCAGCCAGGACAGCTTCTCCTAT. Its protein product is CASQDSFSY. The full CDR3 reads CASQDSFSYEQYF. The whole variable domain, filled in from reference TRBV19 and TRBJ2-7, reads GGIITQTPKFLIGQEGQKLTLKCQQNFNHDTMYWYRQDSGKGLRLIYYSITENDLQKGDLSEGYDASREKKSSFSLTVTSAQKNEMAVFLCASQDSFSYEQYFGPGTRLTVL.

A few counts support this clone. Germline and genes here are mouse. The read ends 4 residues early relative to the CDR3; the germline J gene fills the gap. Other DNA sequences of this sample code for an identical CDR3. The chain links TRBV13-3 to TRBJ2-2; 10 bases match TRBD2. Germline CDR1 NNHDY, CDR2 SYVADS. The length of the CDR3 is 15 residues. Unmatched junction bases numbered 4, after V lost 5 bases and J lost 3 bases. Incomplete CDR3 DNA: TGTGCCAGCAGCTCTGGGGGGGCAGACACCGGG. It codes for CASSSGGADTG. The complete CDR3 protein is CASSSGGADTGQLYF.

A few counts support this clone. Gene names are mouse gene names. The read comes to an end 4 residues before the CDR3 does, leaving the germline J gene to fill in the end. J is TRBJ1-1 and V is TRBV17; 8 nucleotides line up with TRBD1. V lost 7 bases, J lost 0 bases, and 1 base stayed unmatched. This CDR3 is built from 13 residues. Per germline, CDR1 MNHDT and CDR2 YYDKIL. The covered CDR3 bases are TGTGCTAGCAACAGGGGGGCAAACACA. Translated: CASNRGANT. In full, the CDR3 is CASNRGANTEVFF.

In the case of this clone: Mouse germline and gene names are used. Coverage ceases 4 residues before the CDR3 finishes, and the germline J gene fills in the end. The V call is TRBV1, the J call TRBJ1-1; tentatively, D is TRBD1 (5 bases). Trimming took 0 bases from V and 2 from J, leaving 10 bases between them. The CDR3 consists of 15 residues. Germline assignment: CDR1 NSQYPW and CDR2 LRSPGD (reference sequence). The CDR3 bases that were read are TGCACCTGCAGTGCAGATTGGACACCCAACACA. Its translation is CTCSADWTPNT. The whole CDR3 sequence is CTCSADWTPNTEVFF.

Remarks on this clone: The protein TCRdb lists differs from the translation of the DNA at residue 12; the protein given here is translated from the DNA itself. Gene names and germline refer to mouse. The read ends 3 residues before the CDR3 terminus; that terminus is restored from the germline J gene. The V and J genes are TRBV13-3 and TRBJ1-6; 8 nucleotides agree with TRBD1. TRBJ1-6 qualifies as an ORF whose function is uncertain. This CDR3 spans 15 amino acids. CDR1 NNHDY and CDR2 SYVADS come from the germline V gene. The junction had 5 bases not matched to a gene; V was cut back by 5 bases and J by 4 bases. The covered CDR3 bases are TGTGCCAGCAGACCTGGGACAGGATATAATTCGCCC. Its translation is CASRPGTGYNSP. The whole CDR3 protein is CASRPGTGYNSPLYF.

Of note for this clone: Gene labels here are mouse ones. The read comes to an end 4 residues before the CDR3 does, leaving the germline J gene to fill in the end. V and J are TRBV17 and TRBJ2-2; TRBD2 matches 9 bases. Germline V CDR1 and CDR2: MNHDT, YYDKIL. The CDR3 extends over 14 amino acids. V gave up 5 bases and J gave up 2 bases; unmatched junction bases: 0. The CDR3 sequence: CASSDWGNTGQLYF. The covered CDR3 bases are TGTGCTAGCAGTGACTGGGGGAACACCGGG. Complete variable domain (other parts from reference TRBV17 and TRBJ2-2): DTTVKQNPRYKLARVGKPVNLICSQTMNHDTMYWYQKKPNQAPKLLLFYYDKILNREADTFEKFQSSRPNNSFCSLYIGSAGLEYSAMYLCASSDWGNTGQLYFGEGSKLTVL.

Comment on this clone: Any gene name here is a mouse gene name. The CDR3 spells CTCSADRRPNNERLFF. The sequenced CDR3 bases are TGCACCTGCAGTGCAGATCGCAGGCCTAACAACGAA. The chain has TRBV1 and TRBJ1-4, with D uncertain. The CDR3 end is not reached by the read, which stops 4 residues before it; the germline J gene fills it in. Germline V CDR1 and CDR2: NSQYPW, LRSPGD (reference sequence). This CDR3 region has 16 residues. V shed 0 bases and J shed 4 bases, with 12 bases lying between them.

The sample holds many counts of this clone. TCRdb's protein and the translated DNA diverge at residue 12; the protein reported here is the translation of the DNA. Gene names are mouse gene names. The read gets to within 3 residues of the CDR3 end, and the germline J gene fills in the rest. This chain uses TRBV13-3 with TRBJ1-3; the match to TRBD1 covers 7 bases. Germline CDR1 is NNHDY and CDR2 is SYVADS. The CDR3 extends over 15 amino acids. Trimming at V came to 2 bases and at J to 4 bases, leaving 6 bases not matched to a gene. The sequenced part of the CDR3 DNA is TGTGCCAGCAGTGACCCTGACAGGGTCGGAAATACG. Encoded protein: CASSDPDRVGNT. The entire CDR3 protein reads CASSDPDRVGNTLYF.

With respect to this clone: Gene names and germline refer to mouse. With the read ending 4 residues before the CDR3 end, the germline J gene is used to fill in that end. The rearrangement links TRBV13-2 to TRBJ1-4; unclear D gene. The CDR3 has 13 amino acids. V gave up 1 base and J gave up 4 bases, with 5 bases separating them. Germline V gene data show CDR1 as NNHNN and CDR2 as SYGAGS (reference sequence). CDR3 residues: CASGDPHNERLFF. CDR3 DNA (partial): TGTGCCAGCGGTGATCCACACAACGAA.

This clone was seen many times. The germline and genes are mouse ones. The sequence runs out 4 residues before the end of the CDR3; the remainder is reconstructed from the germline J gene. The V call is TRBV13-3, the J call TRBJ1-4; D is undetermined. Trimming left V 4 bases short and J 0 bases short, with 10 bases between. Looked up from germline, CDR1 is NNHDY and CDR2 is SYVADS. The CDR3 runs to 15 residues. This chain's CDR3 is CASSSRQFSNERLFF. The sequenced part of the CDR3 DNA is TGTGCCAGCAGTTCAAGACAATTTTCCAACGAA.

Remarks on this clone: Gene names denote mouse genes. The CDR3 end lies 4 residues beyond the end of the read and is filled in from the germline J gene. The chain uses TRBV13-3 and TRBJ1-1; D is ambiguous. CDR3 length: 14 residues. Per the germline V gene, CDR1 is NNHDY and CDR2 is SYVADS. The V end lost 3 bases, the J end lost 0 bases, and 9 bases lay between the germline ends. The CDR3 bases that were read are TGTGCCAGCAGTGGGACTCCTGCAAACACA. It is translated as CASSGTPANT. The entire CDR3 reads CASSGTPANTEVFF.

This clone appeared a few times. All gene names here are mouse names. The read gets to within 4 residues of the CDR3 end, and the germline J gene fills in the rest. The chain uses TRBV13-3 and TRBJ2-4, with 11 positions matching TRBD2. J was trimmed by 1 base and V by 0 bases; bases with no gene match: 4. This CDR3 contains 17 residues. Germline values: CDR1 NNHDY, CDR2 SYVADS. The CDR3 loop reads CASSDAGTGGGQNTLYF. The sequenced part of the CDR3 DNA is TGTGCCAGCAGTGATGCCGGGACTGGGGGAGGTCAAAAC.

This clone was counted between two and nine times. Gene names denote mouse genes. The sequenced fragment ends 4 residues before the CDR3 boundary, so the rest is inferred from the germline J gene. The chain employs TRBV13-3 and TRBJ2-5; 8 bases are a match to TRBD2. There are 17 residues in the CDR3. The ends lost 1 base at V and 1 base at J; junction bases unmatched: 8. The germline CDR1 and CDR2 sequences are NNHDY and SYVADS. CDR3 residues: CASSDNWGGRDQDTQYF. Partial CDR3 DNA: TGTGCCAGCAGTGATAATTGGGGGGGGCGCGACCAAGAC. The full variable domain, completed using reference TRBV13-3 and TRBJ2-5, is EAAVTQSPRSKVAVTGGKVTLSCHQTNNHDYMYWYRQDTGHGLRLIHYSYVADSTEKGDIPDGYKASRPSQENFSLILELASLSQTAVYFCASSDNWGGRDQDTQYFGPGTRLLVL.

This clone was picked up a small number of times. Germline and genes: mouse. The CDR3 extends 4 residues past the end of the read, so its final part is completed from the germline J gene. The chain uses TRBV13-3 and TRBJ2-5, with TRBD2 identical over 13 bases. CDR3 length equals 18 residues. From germline, CDR1 is NNHDY and CDR2 SYVADS. J lost 1 base, V lost 0 bases, and 5 bases had no gene match. CDR3 sequence reads: CASSDGTGGARDQDTQYF. The sequenced CDR3 bases are TGTGCCAGCAGTGATGGGACTGGGGGGGCGCGGGACCAAGAC. The variable domain in full, with the rest retrieved from reference TRBV13-3 and TRBJ2-5, is EAAVTQSPRSKVAVTGGKVTLSCHQTNNHDYMYWYRQDTGHGLRLIHYSYVADSTEKGDIPDGYKASRPSQENFSLILELASLSQTAVYFCASSDGTGGARDQDTQYFGPGTRLLVL.

As concerns this clone: The gene names given are mouse names. The CDR3 is cut off 4 residues early in the read; its end comes from the germline J gene. This chain connects TRBV1 to TRBJ2-7; 14 nucleotides align to TRBD2. V gave up 3 bases and J gave up 3 bases; unmatched junction bases: 4. The CDR3 contains 16 residues. Germline CDR1 NSQYPW, CDR2 LRSPGD (reference sequence). The CDR3 region is CTCSAGLGGPFYEQYF. The DNA read from the CDR3 is TGCACCTGCAGTGCGGGACTGGGGGGGCCCTTCTAT.

In its sample, this clone was seen many times. Gene and germline names: mouse. CDR3 in amino acids: CASSTGTDEQYF. The sequenced part of the CDR3 DNA is TGTGCCAGCAGTACCGGGACTGAT. V and J are TRBV13-3 and TRBJ2-7; 7 bases agree with TRBD2. The read ends 4 residues shy of where the CDR3 ends; the end is completed using the germline J gene. This CDR3 is built from 12 residues. CDR1 is NNHDY, CDR2 SYVADS, per germline.

Points on this clone: Gene names are the mouse ones. Read data end 4 residues before the CDR3 end; the end is taken from the germline J gene. This specimen includes other DNA sequences encoding the same CDR3. J is TRBJ2-5 and V is TRBV1; 14 nucleotides align to TRBD2. The CDR3 has 17 amino acids. The junction had 3 bases not matched to a gene; V was cut back by 3 bases and J by 1 base. CDR1 and CDR2 from the germline V gene are NSQYPW and LRSPGD (reference sequence). CDR3 DNA (partial): TGCACCTGCAGTGCGGGACTGGGGGGGCGTGACCAAGAC. Encoded protein: CTCSAGLGGRDQD. The entire CDR3 protein is CTCSAGLGGRDQDTQYF. The complete variable domain, with remaining parts taken from reference TRBV1 and TRBJ2-5, reads VTLLEQNPRWRLVPRGQAVNLRCILKNSQYPWMSWYQQDLQKQLQWLFTLRSPGDKEVKSLPGADYLATRVTDTELRLQVANMSQGRTLYCTCSAGLGGRDQDTQYFGPGTRLLVL.

Turning to this clone: The gene names here belong to mouse. The read gets to within 4 residues of the CDR3 end, and the germline J gene fills in the rest. The J gene is TRBJ2-5, the V gene TRBV13-1; TRBD2 is a possible D gene (6 bases). The length of the CDR3 is 14 residues. Germline values: CDR1 NSHNY, CDR2 SYGAGN. The CDR3 loop reads CASSDAAGEDTQYF. Partial CDR3 DNA: TGTGCCAGCAGTGATGCAGCTGGGGAAGAC.

For this clone: The gene names given are mouse names. The missing CDR3 end, 4 residues past where the read stops, is filled in from the germline J gene. The rearrangement uses TRBV13-3 and TRBJ1-1; D might be TRBD1 (5 bases). In germline, CDR1 is NNHDY, CDR2 SYVADS. The CDR3 totals 15 residues. The V end was cut by 0 bases, the J end by 1 base, with 10 bases between. The CDR3: CASSDAPGGNTEVFF. Partial CDR3 DNA: TGTGCCAGCAGTGATGCACCGGGGGGGAACACA.

This clone was seen more than once but under ten times. The gene symbols are mouse symbols. The CDR3 end lies 4 residues beyond the end of the read and is filled in from the germline J gene. The chain recombines TRBV13-3 with TRBJ1-2, with D possibly matching TRBD1 (6 bases). CDR1 is NNHDY and CDR2 is SYVADS in the germline V gene. The CDR3 is made up of 14 amino acids. The V end lost 5 bases, the J end lost 3 bases, and 14 bases lay between the germline ends. The sequenced part of the CDR3 DNA is TGTGCCAGCAGGGACGGGGGGGCGGACTCC. Protein: CASRDGGADS. The whole CDR3 protein reads CASRDGGADSDYTF.